Following are 5 T cell receptor beta chains from one sample sequenced in a study of a mutant IDH1 vaccine in newly diagnosed glioma. This table comes from immunoSEQ multiplex PCR, and its TCRdb copy is limited to in-frame clones, with some not included. Counted here are some 42,000 clones, about 83% occurring once; the ten biggest clones make up 5.1%. The time point: week 35, safety follow-up. Every vaccination contained 300 ug of the mutant IDH1 20-mer peptide and was paired with topical imiquimod. Their recognized antigens are unknown. The material was PBMCs, obtained from a glioma patient whose treatment included an IDH1 peptide vaccine. All receptors derive from a woman aged 50 to 60 with glioma.

The chain employs TRBV27 and TRBJ1-5; no definite D call. This CDR3 has 14 amino acids. Germline CDR1 reads MNHEY; CDR2 reads SMNVEV (reference sequence). Trimming left V 8 bases short and J 0 bases short, with 11 bases between. The CDR3 loop is CASPADYSNQPQHF. The CDR3 DNA is TGTGCCAGCCCGGCAGACTATAGCAATCAGCCCCAGCATTTT.

The chain links TRBV7-9 to TRBJ1-1; TRBD1 agrees at 7 bases. Germline-derived CDR1 and CDR2 are SEHNR and FQNEAQ (reference sequence). CDR3 size: 15 residues. Losses at the gene ends were 2 bases for V and 1 base for J; bases not matched to a gene: 4. The CDR3 DNA follows: TGTGCCAGCAGCTTAAGGCGGGACAGGAACACTGAAGCTTTCTTT. Translating it yields CASSLRRDRNTEAFF.

This clone was recorded only once. The chain joins TRBV5-1 to TRBJ2-7; 8 nucleotides match TRBD1. Germline assignment: CDR1 SGHRS and CDR2 YFSETQ. The V gene end was trimmed by 3 bases and the J gene end by 5 bases; junction bases not matched to a gene: 10. The CDR3 is 15 residues long. CDR3 sequence (DNA): TGCGCCAGCAGCTCTGGACAGGGAAGCTTCAACGAGCAGTACTTC. It encodes CASSSGQGSFNEQYF.

The DNA of the CDR3 is TGTGCCAGCAGCTCCCTAGCGGGGGGGGGACAGACCCAGTACTTC. This codes for CASSSLAGGGQTQYF. This rearrangement joins TRBV7-2 to TRBJ2-5; TRBD2 aligns across 12 bases. CDR1 and CDR2 from the germline V gene are SGHTA and FQGNSA. Germline trimming cut 4 bases from V and 6 bases from J; bases unmatched to any gene: 6. CDR3 size: 15 residues.

The gene calls are TRBV5-6 and TRBJ2-7; TRBD1 agrees at 7 bases. The junction had 8 bases not matched to a gene; V was cut back by 3 bases and J by 8 bases. The V gene's germline CDR1 is SGHDT and CDR2 YYEEEE. The CDR3 is made up of 13 amino acids. Here the CDR3 reads CASSWSTGLKQYF. The CDR3 bases are TGTGCCAGCAGCTGGTCGACAGGGCTTAAGCAGTACTTC.